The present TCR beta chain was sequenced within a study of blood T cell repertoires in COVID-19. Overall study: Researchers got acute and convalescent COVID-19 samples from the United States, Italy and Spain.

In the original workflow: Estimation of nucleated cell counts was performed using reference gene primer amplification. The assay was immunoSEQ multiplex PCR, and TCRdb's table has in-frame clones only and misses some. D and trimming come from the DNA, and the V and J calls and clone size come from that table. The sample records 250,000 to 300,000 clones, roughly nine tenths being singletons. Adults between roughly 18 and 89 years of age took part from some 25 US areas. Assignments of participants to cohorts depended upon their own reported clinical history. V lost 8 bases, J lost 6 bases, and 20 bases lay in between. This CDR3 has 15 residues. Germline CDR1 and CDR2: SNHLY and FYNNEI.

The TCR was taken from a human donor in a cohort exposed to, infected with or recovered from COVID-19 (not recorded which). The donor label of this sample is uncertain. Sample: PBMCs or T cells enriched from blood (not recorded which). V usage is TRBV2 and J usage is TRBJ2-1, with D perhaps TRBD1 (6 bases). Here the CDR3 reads CASLYDQGRINEQFF. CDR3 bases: TGTGCCAGCTTATACGACCAGGGGAGAATCAATGAGCAGTTCTTC.